A selection of T cell receptor beta chains follows, all from one sample in a study of T-cell memory formation after mild COVID-19. TCRdb re-called the 5' RACE reads with MiXCR, one entry per CDR3 protein. The table lists fewer than 250,000 distinct CDR3 sequences, 15% to 19% of them singletons. Material: PBMCs or a T cell subset sorted from them (not recorded which). The receptors were sampled from an adult woman who had mild COVID-19 (a few samples of this study predate the infection). Cell type and time point are not known. CDR3s include the opening cysteine and the closing phenylalanine or tryptophan. D genes are given only for firm matches. Only part of the rows carry a size: once, few, many, or a class if the clone is expanded.

cdr3_nt | cdr3_aa | cdr3_length | d_call | j_call | v_call | clone_size
TGTGCCAGCAGTTTACCGATAGGGAACGAGCAGTACTTC | CASSLPIGNEQYF | 13 | . | TRBJ2-7 | TRBV12-3/TRBV12-4 | .
TGTGCCACCAGTGATTCGCCAGGGGGCGAGCAGTACTTC | CATSDSPGGEQYF | 13 | TRBD1 | TRBJ2-7 | TRBV24-1 | .
TGTGCCAGCAGCCAGGGCAGGAATACGCAGTATTTT | CASSQGRNTQYF | 12 | . | TRBJ2-3 | TRBV7-9 | many
TGCGCCAGCAGCATCGCTCGGGCTAGCGGCATCTACGAGCAGTACTTC | CASSIARASGIYEQYF | 16 | TRBD2 | TRBJ2-7 | TRBV5-1 | few
TGTGCCAGCAGTTTATCGGGCCGGGCCTACGAGCAGTACTTC | CASSLSGRAYEQYF | 14 | . | TRBJ2-7 | TRBV27 | .
TGTGCCAGCAGTCCCGGGCGGCGGTACACCGGGGAGCTGTTTTTT | CASSPGRRYTGELFF | 15 | . | TRBJ2-2 | TRBV12-3/TRBV12-4 | .
TGTGCCAGCAGAAAAAAGGGACTAGCGAGGGACAATGAGCAGTTCTTC | CASRKKGLARDNEQFF | 16 | TRBD2 | TRBJ2-1 | TRBV12-3/TRBV12-4 | many
TGTGCCACCAGTGACGGACAGGGACAGGAAACTGAAGCTTTCTTT | CATSDGQGQETEAFF | 15 | TRBD1 | TRBJ1-1 | TRBV24-1 | .
TGCGCCAGCAGCTTGGTAATTGCGGGGTCCTACGAGCAGTACTTC | CASSLVIAGSYEQYF | 15 | . | TRBJ2-7 | TRBV5-1 | few
TGTGCCAGCAGCCGAAAAGGTGAAGCTTTCTTT | CASSRKGEAFF | 11 | . | TRBJ1-1 | TRBV7-9 | .
TGTGCCAGCAGCAAAGGGAAATCGCCGGGCGTAACCTACGAGCAGTACTTC | CASSKGKSPGVTYEQYF | 17 | . | TRBJ2-7 | TRBV21-1 | few
TGTGCCACCCATTCCGGACTAGCGAGTGGTGAGCAGTTCTTC | CATHSGLASGEQFF | 14 | TRBD2 | TRBJ2-1 | TRBV5-6 | few
TGTGCCAGCAGTGACCAGGTGTGGGGATTGAGGCAGAACACTGAAGCTTTCTTT | CASSDQVWGLRQNTEAFF | 18 | . | TRBJ1-1 | TRBV6-4 | .
TGTGCCAGCAGCCCTTCCCGGATCAATGAGCAGTTCTTC | CASSPSRINEQFF | 13 | . | TRBJ2-1 | TRBV7-3 | few
TGTGCCAGCAGGGCACTAAAGCGGTACACTAGCACAGATACGCAGTATTTT | CASRALKRYTSTDTQYF | 17 | . | TRBJ2-3 | TRBV2 | .
TGCGCCAGCAGCTTGGGTTGGAACACCGGGGAGCTGTTTTTT | CASSLGWNTGELFF | 14 | . | TRBJ2-2 | TRBV5-1 | many
TGTGCCAGCAGTTTATTAGGGACTAGCGGGAGGAACGAGCAGTTCTTC | CASSLLGTSGRNEQFF | 16 | TRBD2 | TRBJ2-1 | TRBV27 | few
TGCAGTGCTAGAGCGACTACCAGATCGTTCTTC | CSARATTRSFF | 11 | . | TRBJ2-1 | TRBV20-1 | few
TGTGCCATCAGTGTCCCTGGTGGGTTCGAGCAGTACTTC | CAISVPGGFEQYF | 13 | . | TRBJ2-7 | TRBV10-3 | few
TGCGCCAGCAGCCCGGACGGAGGACAGGGACCCTTT | CASSPDGGQGPF | 12 | TRBD1 | TRBJ1-3 | TRBV5-1 | few
TGTGCCAGCAGCCACGGCCCCACAGATACGCAGTATTTT | CASSHGPTDTQYF | 13 | . | TRBJ2-3 | TRBV7-2 | .
TGTGCCAGCAGCTTAGTAATAGTTGACTCGGGCGAGCAGTACTTC | CASSLVIVDSGEQYF | 15 | . | TRBJ2-7 | TRBV7-2 | .
TGTGCCAGCAGTACAACCGGGACAGGGGTAACTGAAGCTTTCTTT | CASSTTGTGVTEAFF | 15 | TRBD1 | TRBJ1-1 | TRBV12-3/TRBV12-4 | few
TGTGCCAGCAGTTTTGTGTTAGTGGGCAATGAGCAGTTCTTC | CASSFVLVGNEQFF | 14 | . | TRBJ2-1 | TRBV12-3/TRBV12-4 | few
TGTGCCAGCAGCCAAAGGCCCTCAGAGCTGTTTTTT | CASSQRPSELFF | 12 | . | TRBJ2-2 | TRBV3-1 | .
TGCGCCAGCAGCTTGAGACAGGTGAACACCGGGGAGCTGTTTTTT | CASSLRQVNTGELFF | 15 | . | TRBJ2-2 | TRBV5-1 | few
TGTGCCAGCTCACCAGGGCGACAGACTTCAATCGAGCAGTACTTC | CASSPGRQTSIEQYF | 15 | . | TRBJ2-7 | TRBV18 | few
TGTGCCAGCAGCTTACTCCCACTTACACTAGCGGGAGTATCCCCCCGCCACGAGCAGTACTTC | CASSLLPLTLAGVSPRHEQYF | 21 | TRBD2 | TRBJ2-7 | TRBV7-6 | .